This T cell receptor beta chain appears in the sequencing data of a study of Graves' ophthalmopathy and Graves' hyperthyroidism (dated by TCRdb to 2016 to 2019). For context, the study as a whole: Peripheral blood was collected at initial diagnosis, before any treatment. In about six hyperthyroidism patients, the T-cell repertoires found in thyroid tissue were compared with those found in blood. The study used TCR beta repertoire signatures to distinguish Graves' ophthalmopathy from Graves' hyperthyroidism and to predict progression to ophthalmopathy. Following sample collection, hyperthyroidism patients were given methimazole at a starting dose of 30 mg daily, and ophthalmopathy patients were given high-dose intravenous methylprednisolone. For independent validation, a separate cohort was made up of about 18 hyperthyroidism patients plus 17 patients who later progressed from hyperthyroidism to ophthalmopathy. In total, 135 blood samples were TCR-sequenced: roughly 45 ophthalmopathy, over 70 hyperthyroidism and around 17 hyperthyroidism-to-ophthalmopathy patients. A discovery set of more than 90 patients (under 45 ophthalmopathy, 57 stable hyperthyroidism) was enrolled to explore V-J signatures distinguishing ophthalmopathy from hyperthyroidism. The 90 to 100 discovery patients were randomly split 7:3 into training and test sets. The full study reports these points: Most expanded thyroid clonotypes with a frequency above 0.001 also appeared in blood, which suggests that blood repertoires may reflect the immune response in the thyroid. In validation, the model predicted ophthalmopathy progression with nearly 71% sensitivity and approximately 78% specificity; roughly 12 predicted patients were CT-confirmed with GO in a median of around 6 months. In cross-validation, the 13-signature model distinguished ophthalmopathy from stable hyperthyroidism with about 88% sensitivity and 81.08% specificity, and in the test set the corresponding values were about 80% and 75%. Sample size was not statistically predetermined, and group allocation was not concealed from the investigators.

This clonotype was observed at least ten times. The antigen it binds to is not known. A read error may produce the germline difference seen at one junction end. Ophthalmopathy patients had moderately to severely active disease, Clinical Activity Score of at least 3, NOSPECS grade of at least 4, and disease duration under 3 months. Patients with other autoimmune diseases, uncontrolled infections, pregnancy or lactation were excluded. Clinical symptoms, serum thyroxine, TRAb, thyroid ultrasound and orbital computed tomography were used for diagnosis. PBMCs were isolated from about 10 ml of fresh peripheral blood by Ficoll-Paque density gradient centrifugation. Total RNA was extracted with Trizol reagent and quality-checked on an Agilent 2100 Bioanalyzer. The CDR3 spans 13 residues, from the cysteine through the phenylalanine. Only the CDR3 DNA is retained, 39 bases long and in frame from the first base. The germline V gene yields SGHRS for CDR1 and YFSETQ for CDR2.

For repertoire sequencing, the TCR beta CDR3 regions were amplified from RNA transcripts. The first round of RT-PCR was done with HTBI primers and the Qiagen OneStep RT-PCR kit, and was followed by a second round of multiplex PCR, then size selection and purification. Sequencing of the libraries was carried out on an Illumina HiSeq2000 in paired-end mode with 100 bp reads. The authors' pipeline ran thus. SOAPnuke was used to process the reads, removing any read that contained adapters or uncalled bases, had a mean Phred below 15, or lacked an exact match to the constant primer or identifier. COPE v1.2.5 was used to merge the high-quality paired reads. Clonotypes were defined as unique nucleotide sequences and were aligned to IMGT TRB V, D and J references using MiTCR v1.1. The analysis was limited to V-J combinations with a frequency above 0.0001, which together covered just over 98% of the repertoires. For each V-J combination, a TCR clonal expansion and chaos score was defined as the ratio of F50 clonal expansion to chaos observed in the TCRdist matrix. Welch's t-statistics and random forest were used to reduce features to about a dozen V-J combinations, which were fed into a naive Bayes classifier. The Morisita-Horn index was used to measure how similar the thyroid and blood repertoires were. TCRdb trimmed the raw reads at Q25, called clones with MiXCR and kept productive beta chains. Entries are consolidated by CDR3 protein sequence, retaining the most common genes and DNA. The V and J calls were not made by the authors but by TCRdb's processing. This sample gives over 450,000 distinct CDR3 sequences in total; about an eighth of them show up just once. Around 9.8% of the sample is taken by the ten largest.

The chain employs TRBV5-1 and TRBJ1-1; the D segment cannot be called with confidence. The sequencing sample was made of blood. This clonotype originated in a woman in her twenties or thirties with Graves' ophthalmopathy. Donor details come from another sample of the same person, matched by shared clones. The CDR3 loop reads CASSLAGNTEAFF. The sequence in DNA is TGTGCCAGCAGTTTGGCGGGGAACACTGAAGCTTTCTTT.